This T cell receptor (beta chain) was retrieved from a study of cytomegalovirus exposure and HLA in healthy donors. CDR1 and CDR2 from the germline V gene are SQVTM and ANQGSEA. V gave up 7 bases and J gave up 2 bases, with 11 bases separating them. CDR3 size: 13 residues. With respect to this clone: The antigen is undetermined.

The study's findings and limits: There were three CMV-associated chains whose specificity for CMV antigens was confirmed in vitro.

The PCR contained 60 Vbeta and 13 Jbeta primers. Assay: immunoSEQ multiplex PCR; the TCRdb copy retains only in-frame clones and omits some. The table records about 110,000 clones, 78% of them present only once. This clonotype was obtained from a man aged 25-45 years in good health and CMV-seronegative. Material: PBMCs. The rearrangement joins TRBV29-1 to TRBJ2-2, with D possibly TRBD1 on 6 matching bases. CDR3 bases: TGCAGCGCGAAGGACAGAAACACCGGGGAGCTGTTTTTT. This encodes CSAKDRNTGELFF.